This T cell receptor (beta chain) was captured in a study of cytomegalovirus exposure and HLA in healthy donors. Primers included in the PCR were 60 Vbeta and 13 Jbeta primers. TCRdb's table, derived via immunoSEQ multiplex PCR, lists solely in-frame clones and lacks some. Of 150,000 to 200,000 clones in the sample, around four fifths were seen once. Study-wide results and caveats: Reported findings show TCR beta sequences accurately forecast HLA-A and HLA-B alleles in most subjects. The records held CMV serostatus as the only immune exposure information.

The CDR3 consists of 16 residues. Germline CDR1 reads SGHDT; CDR2 reads YYEEEE. Trimming removed 0 bases from V and 4 bases from J, with 14 bases in between. Only a few counts were recorded for this clone. Its cognate antigen is unknown. The chain recombines TRBV5-6 with TRBJ1-3; a possible D gene is TRBD1 (5 bases). The sample comprised PBMCs. The clonotype comes from a woman aged 45-59 years in good health and CMV-seronegative. The CDR3 reads CASSLGDSLSGNTIYF. CDR3 nucleotides: TGTGCCAGCAGCTTGGGAGACAGCTTATCGGGAAACACCATATATTTT.